The next 2 T cell receptor beta chains were all read from a single sample in a study of PD-1 blockade in classical Hodgkin lymphoma (dated by TCRdb to 2020 to 2021). Library generation was performed with the immunoSEQ multiplex PCR assay. Not all clones reach the TCRdb copy of this immuneACCESS table, which keeps in-frame sequences only. Checked studies attribute under half of the gap to unresolved V genes and leave the rest unexplained. In this sample the table shows some 30,000 clones, approximately 70% of which occur a single time. The ten largest clones take up about a quarter of the sample. The time point label on this specimen signifies: cycle 2 day 1 (C2D1) of nivolumab. All trial patients had relapsed after autologous stem cell transplantation, with cohorts A, B and C differing in prior brentuximab vedotin exposure. Material: peripheral blood mononuclear cells (PBMCs), obtained before the second cycle of nivolumab. Receptors originate from a human donor with classical Hodgkin lymphoma.

The CDR3 region is CASSGGPTYGYTF. Here the CDR3 DNA reads TGTGCCAGCAGTGGCGGACCTACCTATGGCTACACCTTC. V and J are TRBV6-4 and TRBJ1-2; D call uncertain. Germline CDR1 MRHNA, CDR2 SNTAGT. CDR3 length: 13 amino acids. The V gene lost 4 bases and the J gene lost 4 bases, with 10 bases spanning the gap.

V usage is TRBV29-1 and J usage is TRBJ1-3; D call uncertain. The CDR3 runs to 15 residues. Germline-derived CDR1 and CDR2 are SQVTM and ANQGSEA. Trimming pared 7 bases from V and 0 bases from J, leaving 16 bases between. Here the CDR3 reads CSAGGGLGSGNTIYF. The CDR3 DNA is TGCAGCGCTGGCGGAGGGTTGGGCTCTGGAAACACCATATATTTT. The full variable domain, with the rest looked up from reference TRBV29-1 and TRBJ1-3, is SAVISQKPSRDICQRGTSLTIQCQVDSQVTMMFWYRQQPGQSLTLIATANQGSEATYESGFVIDKFPISRPNLTFSTLTVSNMSPEDSSIYLCSAGGGLGSGNTIYFGEGSWLTVV.